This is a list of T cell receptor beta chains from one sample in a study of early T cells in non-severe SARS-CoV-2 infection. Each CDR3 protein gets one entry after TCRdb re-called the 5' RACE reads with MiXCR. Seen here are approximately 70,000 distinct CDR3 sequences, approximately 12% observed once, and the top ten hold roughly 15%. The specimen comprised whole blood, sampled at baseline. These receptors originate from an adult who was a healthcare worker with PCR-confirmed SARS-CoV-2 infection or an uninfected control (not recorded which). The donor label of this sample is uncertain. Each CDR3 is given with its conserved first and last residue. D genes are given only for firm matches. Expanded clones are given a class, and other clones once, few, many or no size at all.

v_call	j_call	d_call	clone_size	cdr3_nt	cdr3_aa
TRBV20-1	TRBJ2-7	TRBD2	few	TGCAGTGCCCAAGCGACTACTAGCGGGGACTACGAGCAGTACTTC	CSAQATTSGDYEQYF
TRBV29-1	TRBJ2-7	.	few	TGCAGCGCCGAAAGCGGAGGGGGAGACTACGAGCAGTACTTC	CSAESGGGDYEQYF
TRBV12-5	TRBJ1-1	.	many	TGTGCCCCGAGGACACAACAGGGCCCTGAAGCTTTCTTT	CAPRTQQGPEAFF
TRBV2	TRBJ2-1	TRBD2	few	TGTGCCAGCAGGGTAAGCGGGAGTCTCGATGAGCAGTTCTTC	CASRVSGSLDEQFF
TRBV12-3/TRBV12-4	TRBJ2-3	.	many	TGTGCCAGCAGTGGGACGACAGATACGCAGTATTTT	CASSGTTDTQYF
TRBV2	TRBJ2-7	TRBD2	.	TGTGCCAGCAGTGAGACTAGCGGGTCCTACGAGCAGTACTTC	CASSETSGSYEQYF
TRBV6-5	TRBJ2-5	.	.	TGTGCCAGCAGTTACTCCCGGGGAGTTGGTGAGACCCAGTACTTC	CASSYSRGVGETQYF
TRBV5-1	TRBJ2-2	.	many	TGCGCCAGCAGCTTGGCCAACAGACGCACCGGGGAGCTGTTTTTT	CASSLANRRTGELFF
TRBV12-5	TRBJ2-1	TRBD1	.	TGTGCTAGTGGCTGGGACAGGGGGTCTGAGCAGTTCTTC	CASGWDRGSEQFF
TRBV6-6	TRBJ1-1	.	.	TGTGCCAGCAAGAGGAGAGGCACTGAAGCTTTCTTT	CASKRRGTEAFF
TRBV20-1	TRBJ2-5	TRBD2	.	TGCAGTGCTCGACTAGCGGGGGCCGGGTGGGAGACCCAGTACTTC	CSARLAGAGWETQYF
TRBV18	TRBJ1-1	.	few	TGTGCCAGCTCACCACCGTATAACCGGGACACTGAAGCTTTCTTT	CASSPPYNRDTEAFF
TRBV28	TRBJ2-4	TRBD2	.	TGTGCCACTCTAGCGGGAGGCAAAAACATTCAGTACTTC	CATLAGGKNIQYF
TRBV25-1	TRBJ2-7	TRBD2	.	TGTGCCAGCAGTGACACGGGAGGGACATTCGAGCAGTACTTC	CASSDTGGTFEQYF
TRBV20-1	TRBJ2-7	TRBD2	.	TGCAGTACTAGATCAGGTCAGCGGGGGGCAGAATTTCTCGACGAGCAGTACTTC	CSTRSGQRGAEFLDEQYF
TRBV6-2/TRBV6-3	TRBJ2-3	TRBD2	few	TGTGCCAGCAGTCTCCCCTTGCGGGGGGCCCGGGATACGCAGTATTTT	CASSLPLRGARDTQYF
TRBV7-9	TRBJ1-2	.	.	TGTGCCAGCAGCCCCCGAGGTCAGGGCGGCTATGGCTACACCTTC	CASSPRGQGGYGYTF
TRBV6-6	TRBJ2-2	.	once	TGTGCCAGCAGTTACGAGGAGCTGTTTTTT	CASSYEELFF
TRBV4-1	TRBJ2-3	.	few	TGCGCCAGCAGCCCCTCCGGACGCAGCACAGATACGCAGTATTTT	CASSPSGRSTDTQYF
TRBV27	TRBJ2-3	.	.	TGTGCCAGCAGTCCGGTGGGAGATACGCAGTATTTT	CASSPVGDTQYF
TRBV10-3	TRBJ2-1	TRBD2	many	TGTGCCACCGGGACTAGCGGAGTGGAGCAGTTCTTC	CATGTSGVEQFF
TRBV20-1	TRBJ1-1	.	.	TGCAGTGCGGAGGGACGGTTTAACACTGAAGCTTTCTTT	CSAEGRFNTEAFF
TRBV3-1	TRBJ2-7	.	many	TGCGCCAGCAGCCGGGCCTACGAGCAGTACTTC	CASSRAYEQYF
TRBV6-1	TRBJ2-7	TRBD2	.	TGTGCCAGCCTTATTAGCGGGAGGTTGCACGAGCAGTACTTC	CASLISGRLHEQYF
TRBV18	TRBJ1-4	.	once	TGTGCCAGCTCACCGGACTCACAAGGGGAAAAACTGTTTTTT	CASSPDSQGEKLFF
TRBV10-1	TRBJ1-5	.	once	TGCGCCAGCAGCGCTACAGGGAATCAGCCCCAGCATTTT	CASSATGNQPQHF
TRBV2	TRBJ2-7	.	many	TGTGCCAGCAGCAAGAACGGTTACTACGAGCAGTACTTC	CASSKNGYYEQYF
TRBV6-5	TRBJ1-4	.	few	TGTGCCAGCAGTACGGGAGGCGCGGGTAATGAAAAACTGTTTTTT	CASSTGGAGNEKLFF
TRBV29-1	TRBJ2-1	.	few	TGCAGCGTTATACCCGTTTCCTACAATGAGCAGTTCTTC	CSVIPVSYNEQFF
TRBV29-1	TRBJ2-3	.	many	TGCAGCGTTGGCCCGGACACGGGCGGCACAGATACGCAGTATTTT	CSVGPDTGGTDTQYF
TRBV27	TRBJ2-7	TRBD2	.	TGTGCCAGCAGTTCGCCCCGGGGGGGGTCCTACGAGCAGTACTTC	CASSSPRGGSYEQYF
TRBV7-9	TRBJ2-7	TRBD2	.	TGTGCCAGCAGCTTCCTTAAGGGAGGGAGCTACGAGCAGTACTTC	CASSFLKGGSYEQYF
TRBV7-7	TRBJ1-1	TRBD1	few	TGTGCCAGCAGCCAGGACAGGAGCACTGAAGCTTTCTTT	CASSQDRSTEAFF
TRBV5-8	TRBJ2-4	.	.	TGTGCCAGCCGCGTAGGGCTAGGTGGAAACATTCAGTACTTC	CASRVGLGGNIQYF
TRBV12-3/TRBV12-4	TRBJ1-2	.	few	TGTGCCAGCACTCAAAGGGGTACAGACCCTAGGGGCTACACCTTC	CASTQRGTDPRGYTF
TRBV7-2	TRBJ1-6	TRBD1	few	TGTGCCAGCAGCTTAAGGAGGACAGGGAGTAATTCACCCCTCCACTTT	CASSLRRTGSNSPLHF
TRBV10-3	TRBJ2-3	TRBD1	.	TGTGCCATCACGGGACCGAGGGGGCCGGGCACAGATACGCAGTATTTT	CAITGPRGPGTDTQYF
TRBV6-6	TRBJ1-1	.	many	TGTGCCAGCACCCCGCGGGGCACTGAAGCTTTCTTT	CASTPRGTEAFF
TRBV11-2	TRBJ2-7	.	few	TGTGCCAGCAGCTTAAGATTCGGCCGGAGGAGCTCCTACGAGCAGTACTTC	CASSLRFGRRSSYEQYF
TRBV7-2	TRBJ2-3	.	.	TGTGCCAGCAGCCCTGGACAGACGCAGTATTTT	CASSPGQTQYF
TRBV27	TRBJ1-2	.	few	TGTGCCAGCAGTTTAGCCCCTCTCAACTATGGCTACACCTTC	CASSLAPLNYGYTF
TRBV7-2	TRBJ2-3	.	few	TGTGCCAGCAGCCAACCGAGGGCTAGCACAGATACGCAGTATTTT	CASSQPRASTDTQYF
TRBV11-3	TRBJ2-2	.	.	TGTGCCAGCAGCGCCGGGACACGGAACACCGGGGAGCTGTTTTTT	CASSAGTRNTGELFF
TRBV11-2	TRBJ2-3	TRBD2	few	TGTGCCAGCTGTCTAGCGGGAGTTTTAGATACGCAGTATTTT	CASCLAGVLDTQYF
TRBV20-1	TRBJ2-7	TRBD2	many	TGCAGTGCTAGAGTAGCGAGACTAGCGGGAACCAAATCTTCCTACGAGCAGTACTTC	CSARVARLAGTKSSYEQYF
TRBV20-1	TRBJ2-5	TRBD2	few	TGCAGTGCTACGTGGCAGCGGGGGATCCAAGAGACCCAGTACTTC	CSATWQRGIQETQYF
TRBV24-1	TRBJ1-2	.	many	TGTGCCACCAGTGATGTAGACCGGGAGCATGGCTACACCTTC	CATSDVDREHGYTF
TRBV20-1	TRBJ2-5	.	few	TGCAGTGCTAGAGGGGACTCAAAGGAGACCCAGTACTTC	CSARGDSKETQYF
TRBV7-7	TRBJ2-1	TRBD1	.	TGTGCCAGCAGCCCAGGACGGGACAGCTCCTACAATGAGCAGTTCTTC	CASSPGRDSSYNEQFF
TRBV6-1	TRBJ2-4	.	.	TGTGCCAGCAGACAGGGTAACAACATTCAGTACTTC	CASRQGNNIQYF
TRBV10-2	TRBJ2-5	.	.	TGCGCCAGCAGTGAAGAGGGGTGGCAAGAGACCCAGTACTTC	CASSEEGWQETQYF